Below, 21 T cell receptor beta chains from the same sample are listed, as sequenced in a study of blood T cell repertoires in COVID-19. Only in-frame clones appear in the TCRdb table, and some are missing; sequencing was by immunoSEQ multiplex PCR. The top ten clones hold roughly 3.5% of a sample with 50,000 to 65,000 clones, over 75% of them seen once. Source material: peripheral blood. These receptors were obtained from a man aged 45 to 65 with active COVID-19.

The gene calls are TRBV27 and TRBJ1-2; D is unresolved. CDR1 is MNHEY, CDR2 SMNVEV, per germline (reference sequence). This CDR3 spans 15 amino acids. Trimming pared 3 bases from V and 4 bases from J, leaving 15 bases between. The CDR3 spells CASSFFYRATYGYTF. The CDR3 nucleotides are TGTGCCAGCAGTTTTTTCTACAGAGCTACCTATGGCTACACCTTC.

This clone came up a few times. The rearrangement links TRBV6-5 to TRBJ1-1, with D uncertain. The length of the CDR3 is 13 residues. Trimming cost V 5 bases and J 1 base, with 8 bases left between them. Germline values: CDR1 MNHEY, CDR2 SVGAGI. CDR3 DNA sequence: TGTGCCAGCAGTCAACACCCGAACACTGAAGCTTTCTTT. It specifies CASSQHPNTEAFF.

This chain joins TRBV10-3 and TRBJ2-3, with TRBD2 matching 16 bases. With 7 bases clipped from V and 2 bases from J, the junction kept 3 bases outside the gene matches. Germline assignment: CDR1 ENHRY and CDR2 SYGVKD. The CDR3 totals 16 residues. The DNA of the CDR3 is TGTGCCATCATGGGACTAGCGGGGGGGACCACAGATACGCAGTATTTT. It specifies CAIMGLAGGTTDTQYF.

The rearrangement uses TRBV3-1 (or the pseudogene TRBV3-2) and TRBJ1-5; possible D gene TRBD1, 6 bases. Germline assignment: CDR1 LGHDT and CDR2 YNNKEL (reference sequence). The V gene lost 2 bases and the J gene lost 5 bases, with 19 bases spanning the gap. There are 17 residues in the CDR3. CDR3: CASSQNSQGIGYQPQHF. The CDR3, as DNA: TGTGCCAGCAGCCAAAACTCCCAGGGGATTGGGTATCAGCCCCAGCATTTT.

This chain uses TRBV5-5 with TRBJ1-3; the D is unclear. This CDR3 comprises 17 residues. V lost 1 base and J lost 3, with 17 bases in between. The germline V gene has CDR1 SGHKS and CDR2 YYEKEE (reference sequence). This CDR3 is CASSLRVQALGGNTIYF. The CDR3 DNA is TGTGCCAGCAGCTTGAGAGTCCAGGCCTTGGGTGGAAACACCATATATTTT.

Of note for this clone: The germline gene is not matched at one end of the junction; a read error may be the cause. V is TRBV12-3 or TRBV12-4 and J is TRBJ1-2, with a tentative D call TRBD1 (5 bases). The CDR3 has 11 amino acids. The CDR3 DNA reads TGTGCCAGCAGTTGGGGACTTTACCCTTTTTTC. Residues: CASSWGLYPFF.

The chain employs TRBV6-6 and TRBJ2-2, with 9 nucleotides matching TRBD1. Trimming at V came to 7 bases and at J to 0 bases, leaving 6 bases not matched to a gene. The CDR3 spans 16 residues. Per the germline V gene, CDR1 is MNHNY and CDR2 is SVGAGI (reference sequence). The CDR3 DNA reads TGTGCCAGCACCCGGACAGGGGCTACGAACACCGGGGAGCTGTTTTTT. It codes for CASTRTGATNTGELFF.

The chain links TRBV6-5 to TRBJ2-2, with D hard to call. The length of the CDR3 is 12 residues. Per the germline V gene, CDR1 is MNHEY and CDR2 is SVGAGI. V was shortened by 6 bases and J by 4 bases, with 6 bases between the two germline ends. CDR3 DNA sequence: TGTGCCAGCAGCCGCGTCACCGGGGAGCTGTTTTTT. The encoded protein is CASSRVTGELFF.

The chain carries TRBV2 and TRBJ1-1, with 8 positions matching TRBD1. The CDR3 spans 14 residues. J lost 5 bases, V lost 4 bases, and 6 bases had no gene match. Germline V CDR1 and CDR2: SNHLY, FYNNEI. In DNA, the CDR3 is TGTGCCAGCAGTGGGCAGGGGGCGGGAACTGAAGCTTTCTTT. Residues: CASSGQGAGTEAFF.

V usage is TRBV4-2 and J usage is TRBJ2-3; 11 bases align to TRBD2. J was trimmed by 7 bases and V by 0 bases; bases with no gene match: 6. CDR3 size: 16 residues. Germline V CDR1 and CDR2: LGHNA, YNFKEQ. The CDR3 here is CASSQERTSGGYTQYF. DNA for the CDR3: TGTGCCAGCAGCCAAGAAAGAACTAGCGGGGGCTATACGCAGTATTTT.

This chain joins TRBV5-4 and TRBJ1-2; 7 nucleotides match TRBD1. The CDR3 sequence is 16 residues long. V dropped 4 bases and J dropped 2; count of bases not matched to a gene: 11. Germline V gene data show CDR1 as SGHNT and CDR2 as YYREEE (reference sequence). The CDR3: CASSRGDRVPNYGYTF. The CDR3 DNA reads TGTGCCAGCAGCAGAGGGGACAGAGTCCCAAACTATGGCTACACCTTC. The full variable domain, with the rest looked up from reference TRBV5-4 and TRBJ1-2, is ETGVTQSPTHLIKTRGQQVTLRCSSQSGHNTVSWYQQALGQGPQFIFQYYREEENGRGNFPPRFSGLQFPNYSSELNVNALELDDSALYLCASSRGDRVPNYGYTFGSGTRLTVV.

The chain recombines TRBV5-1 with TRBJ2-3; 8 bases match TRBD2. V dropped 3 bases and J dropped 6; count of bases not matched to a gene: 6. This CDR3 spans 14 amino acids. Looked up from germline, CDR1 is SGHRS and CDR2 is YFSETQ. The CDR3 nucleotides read TGCGCCAGCAGCTCCTCGGGGGGGCTTGATACGCAGTATTTT. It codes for CASSSSGGLDTQYF.

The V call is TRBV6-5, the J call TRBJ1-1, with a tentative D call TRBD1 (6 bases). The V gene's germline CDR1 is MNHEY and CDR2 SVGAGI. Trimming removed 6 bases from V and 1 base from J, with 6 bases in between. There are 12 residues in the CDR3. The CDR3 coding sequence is TGTGCCAGCAGACAGGGGAACACTGAAGCTTTCTTT. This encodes CASRQGNTEAFF.

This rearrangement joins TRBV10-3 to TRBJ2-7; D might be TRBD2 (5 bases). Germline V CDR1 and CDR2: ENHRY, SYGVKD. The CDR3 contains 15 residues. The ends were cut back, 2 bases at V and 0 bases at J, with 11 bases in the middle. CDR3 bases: TGTGCCATCAGTGAGGGGCAGGCGGGCTCCTACGAGCAGTACTTC. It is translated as CAISEGQAGSYEQYF.

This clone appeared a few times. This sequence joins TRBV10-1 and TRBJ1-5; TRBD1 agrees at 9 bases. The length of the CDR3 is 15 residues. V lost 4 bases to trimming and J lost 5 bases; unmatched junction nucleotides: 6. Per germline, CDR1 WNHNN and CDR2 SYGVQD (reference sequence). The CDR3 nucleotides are TGCGCCAGCAGTGGAGGACAGGGGAGGGATCAGCCCCAGCATTTT. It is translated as CASSGGQGRDQPQHF.

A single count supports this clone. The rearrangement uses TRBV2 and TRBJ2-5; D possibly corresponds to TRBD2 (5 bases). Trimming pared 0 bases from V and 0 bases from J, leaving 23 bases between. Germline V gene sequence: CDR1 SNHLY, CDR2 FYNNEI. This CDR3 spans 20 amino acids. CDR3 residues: CASSEAHPPHYERYQETQYF. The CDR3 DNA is TGTGCCAGCAGTGAAGCACACCCCCCTCATTATGAGCGGTACCAAGAGACCCAGTACTTC.

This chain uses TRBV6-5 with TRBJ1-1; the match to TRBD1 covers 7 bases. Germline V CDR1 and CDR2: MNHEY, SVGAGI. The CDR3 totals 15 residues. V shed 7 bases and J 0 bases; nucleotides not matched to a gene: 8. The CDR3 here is CASTRQGRMNTEAFF. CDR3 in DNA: TGTGCCAGCACCAGACAGGGCCGAATGAACACTGAAGCTTTCTTT.

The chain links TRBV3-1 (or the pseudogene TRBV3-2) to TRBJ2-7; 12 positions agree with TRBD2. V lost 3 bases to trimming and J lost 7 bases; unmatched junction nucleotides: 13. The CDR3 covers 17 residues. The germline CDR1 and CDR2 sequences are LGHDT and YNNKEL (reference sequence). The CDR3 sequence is CASSQVLLAGGKEEQYF. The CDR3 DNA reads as TGTGCCAGCAGCCAGGTACTTCTAGCGGGGGGGAAAGAAGAGCAGTACTTC.

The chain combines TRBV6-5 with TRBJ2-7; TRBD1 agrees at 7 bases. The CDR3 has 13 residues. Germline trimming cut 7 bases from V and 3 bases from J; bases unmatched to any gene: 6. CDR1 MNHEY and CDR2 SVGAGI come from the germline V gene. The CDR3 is CASKRGPNYEQYF. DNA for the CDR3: TGTGCCAGCAAGAGGGGGCCCAACTACGAGCAGTACTTC.

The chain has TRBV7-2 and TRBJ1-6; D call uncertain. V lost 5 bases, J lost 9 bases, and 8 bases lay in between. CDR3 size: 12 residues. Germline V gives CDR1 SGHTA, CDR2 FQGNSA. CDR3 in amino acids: CASSRRGSPLHF. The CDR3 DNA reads TGTGCCAGCAGCCGAAGAGGTTCACCCCTCCACTTT.

CDR3: CATSDPLYNEQFF. CDR3 bases: TGTGCCACCAGTGATCCTCTATACAATGAGCAGTTCTTC. The chain employs TRBV24-1 and TRBJ2-1; no clear D. In germline, CDR1 is KGHDR, CDR2 SFDVKD. This CDR3 region has 13 residues. Between the trimmed V and J ends, which lost 3 bases and 4 bases, there was a span of 6 bases.